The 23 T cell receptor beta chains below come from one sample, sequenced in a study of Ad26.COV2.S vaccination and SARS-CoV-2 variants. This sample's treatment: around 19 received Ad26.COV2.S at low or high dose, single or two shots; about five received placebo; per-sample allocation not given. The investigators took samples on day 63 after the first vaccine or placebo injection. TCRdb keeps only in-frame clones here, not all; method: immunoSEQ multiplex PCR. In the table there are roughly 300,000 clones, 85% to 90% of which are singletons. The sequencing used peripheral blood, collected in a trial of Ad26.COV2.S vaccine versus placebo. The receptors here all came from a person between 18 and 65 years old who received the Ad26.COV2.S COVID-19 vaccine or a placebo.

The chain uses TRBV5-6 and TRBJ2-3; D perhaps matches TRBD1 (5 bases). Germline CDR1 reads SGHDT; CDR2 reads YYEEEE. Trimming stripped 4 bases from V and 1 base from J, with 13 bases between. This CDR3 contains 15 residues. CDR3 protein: CASSMARGRTDTQYF. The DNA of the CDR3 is TGTGCCAGCAGCATGGCTAGGGGCCGCACAGATACGCAGTATTTT.

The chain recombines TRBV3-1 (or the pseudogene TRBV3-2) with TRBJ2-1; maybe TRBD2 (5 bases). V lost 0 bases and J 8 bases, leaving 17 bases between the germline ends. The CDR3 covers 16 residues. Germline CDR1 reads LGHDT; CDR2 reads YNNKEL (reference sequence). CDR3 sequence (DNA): TGTGCCAGCAGCCAAGATAATCTAGCTCCTTATGATGAGCAGTTCTTC. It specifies CASSQDNLAPYDEQFF.

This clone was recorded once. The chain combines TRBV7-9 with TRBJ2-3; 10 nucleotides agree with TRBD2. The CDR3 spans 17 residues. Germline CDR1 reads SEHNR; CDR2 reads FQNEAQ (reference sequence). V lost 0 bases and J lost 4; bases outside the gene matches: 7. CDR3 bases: TGTGCCAGCAGCTTAGCGCGCCCAGCGGGGGGGCCAGATACGCAGTATTTT. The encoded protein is CASSLARPAGGPDTQYF.

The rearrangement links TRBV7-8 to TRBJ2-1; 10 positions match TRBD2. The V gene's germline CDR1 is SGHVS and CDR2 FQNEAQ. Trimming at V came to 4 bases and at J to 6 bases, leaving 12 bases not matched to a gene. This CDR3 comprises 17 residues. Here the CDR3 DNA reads TGTGCCAGCAGCTCAAACAGCGGGAGGGCGGGGTCCAATGAGCAGTTCTTC. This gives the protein CASSSNSGRAGSNEQFF.

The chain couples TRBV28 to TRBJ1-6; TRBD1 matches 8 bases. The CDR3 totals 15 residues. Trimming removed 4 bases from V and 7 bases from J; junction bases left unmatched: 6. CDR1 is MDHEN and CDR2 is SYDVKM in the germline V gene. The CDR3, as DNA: TGTGCCAGCAGTTCCGGGACAGGCGGGAATTCACCCCTCCACTTT. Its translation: CASSSGTGGNSPLHF.

The CDR3 reads CASSLMAGRGETQYF. The DNA of the CDR3 is TGTGCCAGCAGCCTCATGGCAGGGCGGGGAGAGACCCAGTACTTC. V usage is TRBV5-6 and J usage is TRBJ2-5; tentatively, D is TRBD2 (6 bases). Looked up from germline, CDR1 is SGHDT and CDR2 is YYEEEE. V lost 4 bases and J lost 4, with 17 bases in between. This CDR3 has 15 residues. Looking up the rest from reference TRBV5-6 and TRBJ2-5 gives the full variable domain: DAGVTQSPTHLIKTRGQQVTLRCSPKSGHDTVSWYQQALGQGPQFIFQYYEEEERQRGNFPDRFSGHQFPNYSSELNVNALLLGDSALYLCASSLMAGRGETQYFGPGTRLLVL.

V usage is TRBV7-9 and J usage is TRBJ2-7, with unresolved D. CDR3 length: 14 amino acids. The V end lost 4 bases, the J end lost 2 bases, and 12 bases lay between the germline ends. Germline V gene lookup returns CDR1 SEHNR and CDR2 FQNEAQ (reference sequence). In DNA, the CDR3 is TGTGCCAGCAGCTGGGATTTGAGGCCCTACGAGCAGTACTTC. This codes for CASSWDLRPYEQYF.

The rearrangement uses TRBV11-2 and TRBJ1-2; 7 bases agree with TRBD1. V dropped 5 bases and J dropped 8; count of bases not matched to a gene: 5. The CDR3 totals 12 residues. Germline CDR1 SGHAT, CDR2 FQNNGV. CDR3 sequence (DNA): TGTGCCAGCAGCCAACAGGGGTTAGGCTACACCTTC. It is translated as CASSQQGLGYTF.

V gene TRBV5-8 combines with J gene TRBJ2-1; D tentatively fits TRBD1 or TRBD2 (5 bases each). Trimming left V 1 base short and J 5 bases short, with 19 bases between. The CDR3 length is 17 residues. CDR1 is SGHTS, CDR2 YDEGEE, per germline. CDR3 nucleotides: TGTGCCAGCAGCTTGTTTGCTTCCGGGACCCGGCACAATGAGCAGTTCTTC. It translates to CASSLFASGTRHNEQFF.

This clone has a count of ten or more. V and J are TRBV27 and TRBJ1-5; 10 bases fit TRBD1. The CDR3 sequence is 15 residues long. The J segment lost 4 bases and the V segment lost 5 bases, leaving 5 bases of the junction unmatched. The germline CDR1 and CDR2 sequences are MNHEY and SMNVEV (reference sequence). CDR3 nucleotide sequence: TGTGCCAGCAGTATGGGACAGGGGAGAAATCAGCCCCAGCATTTT. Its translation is CASSMGQGRNQPQHF.

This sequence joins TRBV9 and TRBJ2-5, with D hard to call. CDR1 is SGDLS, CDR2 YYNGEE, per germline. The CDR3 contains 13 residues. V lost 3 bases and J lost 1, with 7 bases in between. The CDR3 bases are TGTGCCAGCAGCGCCGGGTTCCAAGAGACCCAGTACTTC. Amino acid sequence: CASSAGFQETQYF.

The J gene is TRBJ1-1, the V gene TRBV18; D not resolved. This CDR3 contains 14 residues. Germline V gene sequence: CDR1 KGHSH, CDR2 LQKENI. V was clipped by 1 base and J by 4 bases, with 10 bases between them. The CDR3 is CASSPQDGSTEAFF. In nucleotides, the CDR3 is TGTGCCAGCTCACCACAGGATGGTTCCACTGAAGCTTTCTTT.

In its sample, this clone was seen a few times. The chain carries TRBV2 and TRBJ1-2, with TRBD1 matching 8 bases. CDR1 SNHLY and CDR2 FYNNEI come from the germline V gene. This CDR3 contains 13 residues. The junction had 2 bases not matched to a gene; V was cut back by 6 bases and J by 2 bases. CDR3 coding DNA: TGTGCCAGCAGCCGACAGGGGAACTATGGCTACACCTTC. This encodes CASSRQGNYGYTF.

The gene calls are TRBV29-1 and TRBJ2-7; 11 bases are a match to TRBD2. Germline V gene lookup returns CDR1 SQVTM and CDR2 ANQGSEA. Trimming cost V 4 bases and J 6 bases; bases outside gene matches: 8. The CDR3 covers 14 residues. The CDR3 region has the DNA TGCAGCGTTGCGACTAGCGGGGCCGGGGGCGAGCAGTACTTC. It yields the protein CSVATSGAGGEQYF.

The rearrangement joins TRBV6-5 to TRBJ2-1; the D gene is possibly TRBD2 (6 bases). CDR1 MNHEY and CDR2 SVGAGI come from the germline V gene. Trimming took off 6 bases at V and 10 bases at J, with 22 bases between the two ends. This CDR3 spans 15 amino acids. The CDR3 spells CASSSRGYFRSEQFF. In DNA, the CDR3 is TGTGCCAGCAGCTCACGGGGGTACTTCAGGTCCGAGCAGTTCTTC.

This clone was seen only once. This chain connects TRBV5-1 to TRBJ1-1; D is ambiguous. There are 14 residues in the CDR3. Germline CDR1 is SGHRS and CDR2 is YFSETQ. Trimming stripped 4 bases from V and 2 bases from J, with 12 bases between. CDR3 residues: CASSHPDSNTEAFF. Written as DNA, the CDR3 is TGCGCCAGCAGCCACCCGGATAGCAACACTGAAGCTTTCTTT.

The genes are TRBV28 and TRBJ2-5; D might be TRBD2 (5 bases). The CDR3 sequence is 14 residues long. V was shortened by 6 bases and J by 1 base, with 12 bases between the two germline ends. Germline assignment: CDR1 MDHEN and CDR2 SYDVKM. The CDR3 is CASRTSGIQETQYF. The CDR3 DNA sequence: TGTGCCAGCAGAACCTCCGGGATCCAAGAGACCCAGTACTTC.

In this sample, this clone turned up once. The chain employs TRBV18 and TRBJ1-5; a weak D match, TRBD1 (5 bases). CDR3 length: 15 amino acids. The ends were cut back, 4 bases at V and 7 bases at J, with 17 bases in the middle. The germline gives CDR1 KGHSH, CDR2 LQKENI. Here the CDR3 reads CASSRKDISYQPQHF. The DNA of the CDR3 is TGTGCCAGCTCACGAAAGGACATTAGCTACCAGCCCCAGCATTTT.

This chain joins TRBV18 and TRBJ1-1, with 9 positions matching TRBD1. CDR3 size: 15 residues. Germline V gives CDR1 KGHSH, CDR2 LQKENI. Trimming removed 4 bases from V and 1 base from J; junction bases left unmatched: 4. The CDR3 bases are TGTGCCAGCTCACTGGGGACAGGGTCGAACACTGAAGCTTTCTTT. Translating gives CASSLGTGSNTEAFF.

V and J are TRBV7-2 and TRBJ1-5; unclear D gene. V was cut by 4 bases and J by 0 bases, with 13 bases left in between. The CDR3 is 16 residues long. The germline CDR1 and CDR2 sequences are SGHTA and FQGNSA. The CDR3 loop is CASSSHGPNSNQPQHF. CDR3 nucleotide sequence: TGTGCCAGCAGCTCACACGGACCGAATAGCAATCAGCCCCAGCATTTT. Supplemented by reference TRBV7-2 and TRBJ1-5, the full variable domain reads GAGVSQSPSNKVTEKGKDVELRCDPISGHTALYWYRQSLGQGLEFLIYFQGNSAPDKSGLPSDRFSAERTGGSVSTLTIQRTQQEDSAVYLCASSSHGPNSNQPQHFGDGTRLSIL.

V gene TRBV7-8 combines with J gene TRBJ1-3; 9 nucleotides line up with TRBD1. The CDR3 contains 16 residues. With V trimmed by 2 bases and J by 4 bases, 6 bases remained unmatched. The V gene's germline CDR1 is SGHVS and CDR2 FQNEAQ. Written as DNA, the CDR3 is TGTGCCAGCAGCTTAATGGGGACAGGGTCGGGAAACACCATATATTTT. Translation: CASSLMGTGSGNTIYF. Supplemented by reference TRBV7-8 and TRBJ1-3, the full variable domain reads GAGVSQSPRYKVAKRGQDVALRCDPISGHVSLFWYQQALGQGPEFLTYFQNEAQLDKSGLPSDRFFAERPEGSVSTLKIQRTQQEDSAVYLCASSLMGTGSGNTIYFGEGSWLTVV.

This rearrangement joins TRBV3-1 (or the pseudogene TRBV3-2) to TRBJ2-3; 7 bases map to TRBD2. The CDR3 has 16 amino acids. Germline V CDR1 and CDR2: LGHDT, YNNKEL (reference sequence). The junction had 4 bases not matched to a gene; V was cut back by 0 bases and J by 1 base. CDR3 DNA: TGTGCCAGCAGCCAAGACGTTCGGGGGGGCACAGATACGCAGTATTTT. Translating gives CASSQDVRGGTDTQYF.

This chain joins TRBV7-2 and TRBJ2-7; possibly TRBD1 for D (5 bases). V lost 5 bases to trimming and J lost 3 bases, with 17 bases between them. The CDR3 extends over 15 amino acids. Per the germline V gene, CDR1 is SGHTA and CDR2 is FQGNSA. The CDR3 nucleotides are TGTGCCAGCAGCGAAGCATCGGCAGGGAACTACGAGCAGTACTTC. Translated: CASSEASAGNYEQYF. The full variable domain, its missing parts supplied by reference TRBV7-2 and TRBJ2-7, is GAGVSQSPSNKVTEKGKDVELRCDPISGHTALYWYRQSLGQGLEFLIYFQGNSAPDKSGLPSDRFSAERTGGSVSTLTIQRTQQEDSAVYLCASSEASAGNYEQYFGPGTRLTVT.